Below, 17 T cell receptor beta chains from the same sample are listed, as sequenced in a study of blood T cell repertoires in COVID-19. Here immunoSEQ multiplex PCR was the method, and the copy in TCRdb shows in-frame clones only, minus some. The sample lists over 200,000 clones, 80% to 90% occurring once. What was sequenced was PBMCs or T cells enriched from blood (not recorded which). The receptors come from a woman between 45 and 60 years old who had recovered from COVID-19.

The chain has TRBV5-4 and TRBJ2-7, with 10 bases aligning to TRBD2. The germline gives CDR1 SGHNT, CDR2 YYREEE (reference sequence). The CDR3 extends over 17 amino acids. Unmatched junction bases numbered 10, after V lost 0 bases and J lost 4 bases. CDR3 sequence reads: CASSLGGTGLAFYEQYF. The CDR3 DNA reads TGTGCCAGCAGCTTGGGAGGTACGGGACTAGCGTTTTACGAGCAGTACTTC.

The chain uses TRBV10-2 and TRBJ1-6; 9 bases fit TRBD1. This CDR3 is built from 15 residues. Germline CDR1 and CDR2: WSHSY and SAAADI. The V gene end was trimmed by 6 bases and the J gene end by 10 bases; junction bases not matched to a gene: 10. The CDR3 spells CASRAPDRGGSPLHF. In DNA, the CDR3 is TGCGCCAGCAGAGCCCCGGACAGGGGAGGATCACCCCTCCACTTT.

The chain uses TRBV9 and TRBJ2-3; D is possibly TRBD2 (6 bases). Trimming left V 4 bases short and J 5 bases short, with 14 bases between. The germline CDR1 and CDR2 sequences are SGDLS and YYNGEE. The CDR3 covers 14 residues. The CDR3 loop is CASSLEGPLDTQYF. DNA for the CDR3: TGTGCCAGCAGCCTGGAGGGCCCCTTAGATACGCAGTATTTT.

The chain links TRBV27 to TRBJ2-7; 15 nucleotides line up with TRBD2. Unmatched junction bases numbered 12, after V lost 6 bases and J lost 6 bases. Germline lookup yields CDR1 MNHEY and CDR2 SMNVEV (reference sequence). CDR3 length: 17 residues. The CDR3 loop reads CASRGLAGGPYGFEQYF. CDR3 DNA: TGTGCCAGCAGGGGACTAGCGGGAGGCCCCTACGGATTCGAGCAGTACTTC.

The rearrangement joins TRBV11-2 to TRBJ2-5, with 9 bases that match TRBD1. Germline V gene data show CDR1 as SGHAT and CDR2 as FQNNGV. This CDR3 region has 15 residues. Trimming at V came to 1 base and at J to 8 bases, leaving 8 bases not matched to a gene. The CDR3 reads CASSLVGQGEPTQYF. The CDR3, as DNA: TGTGCCAGCAGCTTAGTGGGACAGGGCGAGCCTACCCAGTACTTC.

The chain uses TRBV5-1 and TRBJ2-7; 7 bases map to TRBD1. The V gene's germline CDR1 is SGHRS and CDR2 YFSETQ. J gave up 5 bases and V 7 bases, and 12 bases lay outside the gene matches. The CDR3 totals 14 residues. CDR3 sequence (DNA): TGCGCCAGCGCTGAGGCGACAGGGTCCCACGAGCAGTACTTC. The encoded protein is CASAEATGSHEQYF.

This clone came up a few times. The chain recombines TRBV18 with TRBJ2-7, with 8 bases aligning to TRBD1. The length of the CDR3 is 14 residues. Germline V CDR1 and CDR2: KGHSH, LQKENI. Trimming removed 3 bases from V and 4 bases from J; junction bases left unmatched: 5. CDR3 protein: CASSPTGTGYEQYF. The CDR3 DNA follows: TGTGCCAGCTCACCGACCGGGACAGGTTACGAGCAGTACTTC.

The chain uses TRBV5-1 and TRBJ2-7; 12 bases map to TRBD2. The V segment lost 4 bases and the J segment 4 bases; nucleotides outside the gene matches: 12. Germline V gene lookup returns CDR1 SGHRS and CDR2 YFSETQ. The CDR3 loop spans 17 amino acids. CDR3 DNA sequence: TGCGCCAGCAGCCATGGGACTAGCGGGCCGGCCCTTTACGAGCAGTACTTC. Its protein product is CASSHGTSGPALYEQYF.

The DNA for the CDR3 is TGTGCCAGCAGCCTTGAAAGCGGGAGTTTAGTATCTGGGGCCAACGTCCTGACTTTC. It is translated as CASSLESGSLVSGANVLTF. V gene TRBV11-2 combines with J gene TRBJ2-6; 8 nucleotides align to TRBD2. CDR1 and CDR2 (germline): SGHAT, FQNNGV. V shed 5 bases, J shed 1 base, and the junction held 13 bases outside the gene matches. CDR3 length: 19 amino acids. The whole variable domain, remainder taken from reference TRBV11-2 and TRBJ2-6, is EAGVAQSPRYKIIEKRQSVAFWCNPISGHATLYWYQQILGQGPKLLIQFQNNGVVDDSQLPKDRFSAERLKGVDSTLKIQPAKLEDSAVYLCASSLESGSLVSGANVLTFGAGSRLTVL.

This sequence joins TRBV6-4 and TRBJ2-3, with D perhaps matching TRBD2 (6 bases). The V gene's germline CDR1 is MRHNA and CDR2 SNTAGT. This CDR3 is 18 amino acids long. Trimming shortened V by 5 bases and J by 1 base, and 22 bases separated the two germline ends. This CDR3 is CASSNKGLTLRGTDTQYF. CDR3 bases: TGTGCCAGCAGTAACAAGGGACTGACTCTTCGCGGCACAGATACGCAGTATTTT.

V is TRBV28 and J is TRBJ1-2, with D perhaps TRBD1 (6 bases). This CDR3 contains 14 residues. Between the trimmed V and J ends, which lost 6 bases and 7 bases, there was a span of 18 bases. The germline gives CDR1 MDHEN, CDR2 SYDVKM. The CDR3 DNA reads TGTGCCAGCAGGGCCTCGACAGGTGGTGTTGGCTACACCTTC. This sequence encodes CASRASTGGVGYTF.

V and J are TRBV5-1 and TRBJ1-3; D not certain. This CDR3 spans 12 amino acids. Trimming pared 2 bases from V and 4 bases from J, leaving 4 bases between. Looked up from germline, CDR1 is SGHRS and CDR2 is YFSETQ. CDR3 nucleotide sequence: TGCGCCAGCAGCTTTTCGGGAAACACCATATATTTT. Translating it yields CASSFSGNTIYF.

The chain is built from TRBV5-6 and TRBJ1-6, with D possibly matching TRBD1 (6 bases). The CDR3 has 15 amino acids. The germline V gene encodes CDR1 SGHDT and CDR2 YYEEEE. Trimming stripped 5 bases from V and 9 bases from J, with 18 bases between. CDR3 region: CASSFGGASGSPLHF. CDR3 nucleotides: TGTGCCAGCAGTTTTGGGGGCGCTTCGGGTTCACCCCTCCACTTT.

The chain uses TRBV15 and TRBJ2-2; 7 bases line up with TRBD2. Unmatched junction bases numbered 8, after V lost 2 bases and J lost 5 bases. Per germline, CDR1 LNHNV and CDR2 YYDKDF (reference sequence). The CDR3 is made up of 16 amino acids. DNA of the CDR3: TGTGCCACCAGCAGAAATACCCGGACTAGGACCGGGGAGCTGTTTTTT. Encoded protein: CATSRNTRTRTGELFF.

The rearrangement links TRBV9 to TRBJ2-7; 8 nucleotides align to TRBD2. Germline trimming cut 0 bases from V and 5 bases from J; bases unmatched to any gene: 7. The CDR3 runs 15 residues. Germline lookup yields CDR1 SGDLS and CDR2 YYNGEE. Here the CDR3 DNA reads TGTGCCAGCAGCGTAGATAGCGGGACTTGGGACGAGCAGTACTTC. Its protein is CASSVDSGTWDEQYF.

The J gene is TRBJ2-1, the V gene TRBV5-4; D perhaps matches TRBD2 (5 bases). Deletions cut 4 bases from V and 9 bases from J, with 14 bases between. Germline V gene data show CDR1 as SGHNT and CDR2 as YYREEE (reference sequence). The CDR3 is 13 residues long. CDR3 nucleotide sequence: TGTGCCAGCAGCCCCACTAGTTTTGGTGAGCAGTTCTTC. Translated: CASSPTSFGEQFF.

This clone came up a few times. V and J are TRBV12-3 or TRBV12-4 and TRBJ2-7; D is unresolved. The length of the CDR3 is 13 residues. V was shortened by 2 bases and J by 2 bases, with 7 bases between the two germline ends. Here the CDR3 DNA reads TGTGCCAGCAGTTTATACAGCACCTACGAGCAGTACTTC. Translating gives CASSLYSTYEQYF.